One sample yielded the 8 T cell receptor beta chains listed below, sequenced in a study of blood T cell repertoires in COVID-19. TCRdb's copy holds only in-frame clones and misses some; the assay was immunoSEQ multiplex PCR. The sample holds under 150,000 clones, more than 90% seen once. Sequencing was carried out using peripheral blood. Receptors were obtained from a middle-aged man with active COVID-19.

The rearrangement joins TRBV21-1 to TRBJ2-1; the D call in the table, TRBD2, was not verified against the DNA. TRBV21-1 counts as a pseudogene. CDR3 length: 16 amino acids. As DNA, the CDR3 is TGTGCCAGCAGCAAGTATAAAGCGGGACCAAACAATGAGCAGTTCTTC. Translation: CASSKYKAGPNNEQFF.

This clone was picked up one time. The CDR3 region has the DNA TGTGCCAGTAGTAAACAGGGGGAGAATGGCTACACCTTC. Translation gives CASSKQGENGYTF. The chain recombines TRBV19 with TRBJ1-2; 8 bases align to TRBD1. Trimming took 4 bases from V and 6 from J; bases not matched to a gene: 4. From germline, CDR1 is LNHDA and CDR2 SQIVND (reference sequence). The CDR3 length is 13 residues.

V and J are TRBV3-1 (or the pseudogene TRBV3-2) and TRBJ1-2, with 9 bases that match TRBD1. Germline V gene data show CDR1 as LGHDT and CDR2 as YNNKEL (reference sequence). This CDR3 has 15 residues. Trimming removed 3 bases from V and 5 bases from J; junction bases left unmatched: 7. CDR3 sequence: CASSHQGQGRYGYTF. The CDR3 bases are TGTGCCAGCAGCCACCAGGGACAGGGAAGATATGGCTACACCTTC.

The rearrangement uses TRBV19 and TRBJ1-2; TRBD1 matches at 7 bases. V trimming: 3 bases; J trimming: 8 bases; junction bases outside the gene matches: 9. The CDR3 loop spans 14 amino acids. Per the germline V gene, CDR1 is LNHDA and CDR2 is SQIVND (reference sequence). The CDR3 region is CASSIGQQGIGYTF. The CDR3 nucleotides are TGTGCCAGTAGTATTGGGCAACAGGGGATCGGCTACACCTTC.

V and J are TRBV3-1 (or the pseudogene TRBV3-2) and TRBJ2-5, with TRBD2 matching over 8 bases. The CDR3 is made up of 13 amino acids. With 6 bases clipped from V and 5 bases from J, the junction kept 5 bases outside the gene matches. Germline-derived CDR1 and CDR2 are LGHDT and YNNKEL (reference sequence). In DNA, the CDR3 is TGTGCCAGCAGACGGGGGGGGGCTGAGACCCAGTACTTC. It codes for CASRRGGAETQYF.

The CDR3 sequence: CASSYSPDSGNTIYF. CDR3 nucleotide sequence: TGTGCCAGCAGTTACTCGCCAGACTCTGGAAACACCATATATTTT. V gene TRBV6-6 combines with J gene TRBJ1-3; D is unresolved. Trimming removed 0 bases from V and 0 bases from J, with 6 bases in between. The CDR3 is 15 residues long. Looked up from germline, CDR1 is MNHNY and CDR2 is SVGAGI (reference sequence).

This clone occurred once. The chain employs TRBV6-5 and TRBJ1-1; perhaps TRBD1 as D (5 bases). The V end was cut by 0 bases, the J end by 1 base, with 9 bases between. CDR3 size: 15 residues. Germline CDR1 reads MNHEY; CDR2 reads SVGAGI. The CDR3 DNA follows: TGTGCCAGCAGTTACTCGATTAGGGGGAACACTGAAGCTTTCTTT. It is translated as CASSYSIRGNTEAFF.

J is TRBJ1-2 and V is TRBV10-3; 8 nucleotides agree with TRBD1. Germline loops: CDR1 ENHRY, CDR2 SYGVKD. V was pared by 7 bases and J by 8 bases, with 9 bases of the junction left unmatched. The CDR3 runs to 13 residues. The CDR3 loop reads CAITGQGWKGYTF. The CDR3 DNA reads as TGTGCCATCACCGGACAGGGCTGGAAAGGCTACACCTTC.